Listed below are T cell receptor beta chains from one sample, sequenced in a study of cytomegalovirus exposure and HLA in healthy donors. This table comes from immunoSEQ multiplex PCR, and its TCRdb copy is limited to in-frame clones, with some not included. The table shows about 130,000 clones, with just under 95% occurring only once. Sample: PBMCs. The receptors come from a woman in her late teens or twenties in good health and CMV-seronegative. Each CDR3 is given with its conserved first and last residue. Each record gives: J gene, D gene, V gene, clone size, CDR3 protein, CDR3 DNA. A D gene is named only where the DNA matches it firmly. Clone sizes are given selectively: once, few, many, or a class where the clone is expanded.

J gene: TRBJ1-1
D gene: -
V gene: TRBV5-8
clone size: -
CDR3 protein: CASSLAGRTVEAFF
CDR3 DNA: TGTGCCAGCAGCTTGGCTGGTAGGACAGTTGAAGCTTTCTTT

J gene: TRBJ1-2
D gene: -
V gene: TRBV5-6
clone size: -
CDR3 protein: CASSLPGQPNYGYTF
CDR3 DNA: TGTGCCAGCAGCTTACCAGGACAGCCCAACTATGGCTACACCTTC

J gene: TRBJ2-1
D gene: TRBD1
V gene: TRBV7-9
clone size: -
CDR3 protein: CASSQGDSPHEQFF
CDR3 DNA: TGTGCCAGCAGCCAAGGGGACAGTCCCCATGAGCAGTTCTTC

J gene: TRBJ1-5
D gene: TRBD1
V gene: TRBV6-1
clone size: -
CDR3 protein: CASSIRDRGQPQHF
CDR3 DNA: TGTGCCAGCAGTATCCGGGACAGAGGACAGCCCCAGCATTTT

J gene: TRBJ2-1
D gene: TRBD2
V gene: TRBV6-1
clone size: -
CDR3 protein: CASSRPGLAGNEQFF
CDR3 DNA: TGTGCCAGCAGCCGTCCGGGACTAGCGGGGAATGAGCAGTTCTTC

J gene: TRBJ2-3
D gene: -
V gene: TRBV5-1
clone size: -
CDR3 protein: CASSLVGLTDTQYF
CDR3 DNA: TGCGCCAGCAGCTTGGTTGGCCTCACAGATACGCAGTATTTT

J gene: TRBJ2-2
D gene: -
V gene: TRBV14
clone size: -
CDR3 protein: CASSQGWGRGDHGELFF
CDR3 DNA: TGTGCCAGCAGCCAAGGATGGGGCAGGGGCGATCACGGGGAGCTGTTTTTT

J gene: TRBJ1-2
D gene: TRBD1
V gene: TRBV30
clone size: -
CDR3 protein: CAWSIDRGGYGYTF
CDR3 DNA: TGTGCCTGGAGTATAGACAGGGGTGGCTATGGCTACACCTTC

J gene: TRBJ1-2
D gene: -
V gene: TRBV6-5
clone size: -
CDR3 protein: CASSPRLPYGYTF
CDR3 DNA: TGTGCCAGCAGTCCTAGGCTACCGTATGGCTACACCTTC

J gene: TRBJ1-2
D gene: -
V gene: TRBV6-1
clone size: -
CDR3 protein: CASSSLPLGAGYTF
CDR3 DNA: TGTGCCAGCAGTTCATTACCGTTGGGGGCTGGCTACACCTTC

J gene: TRBJ2-1
D gene: -
V gene: TRBV6-1
clone size: -
CDR3 protein: CASSEAIGGYTYNEQFF
CDR3 DNA: TGTGCCAGCAGTGAAGCGATTGGCGGGTACACCTACAATGAGCAGTTCTTC

J gene: TRBJ2-1
D gene: TRBD2
V gene: TRBV4-2
clone size: -
CDR3 protein: CASSQEYSGGANEQFF
CDR3 DNA: TGTGCCAGCAGCCAAGAGTATTCGGGGGGGGCGAATGAGCAGTTCTTC

J gene: TRBJ2-3
D gene: TRBD2
V gene: TRBV9
clone size: -
CDR3 protein: CASSGLAGVSTDTQYF
CDR3 DNA: TGTGCCAGCAGCGGATTAGCGGGAGTGAGCACAGATACGCAGTATTTT

J gene: TRBJ2-7
D gene: TRBD1
V gene: TRBV6-1
clone size: -
CDR3 protein: CASKVVTGLYEQYF
CDR3 DNA: TGTGCCAGCAAAGTGGTGACAGGGTTGTACGAGCAGTACTTC

J gene: TRBJ2-1
D gene: TRBD1
V gene: TRBV13
clone size: once
CDR3 protein: CATRTGLSDEQFF
CDR3 DNA: TGTGCCACCCGGACAGGTCTTAGCGATGAGCAGTTCTTC

J gene: TRBJ2-1
D gene: TRBD1
V gene: TRBV29-1
clone size: -
CDR3 protein: CSATPGQGTNEQFF
CDR3 DNA: TGCAGCGCTACCCCCGGACAGGGGACGAATGAGCAGTTCTTC